This T cell receptor beta chain was observed in a study of blood T cell repertoires in COVID-19. Looking at the study overall: Whether acute or convalescent, the COVID-19 samples came from the United States, Italy and Spain. From T cells, B-cell-depleted T cells, or PBMCs came the material, which was cDNA or gDNA.

Libraries were prepared by immunoSEQ multiplex PCR; TCRdb keeps only in-frame clonotypes and omits some of them. Of around 300,000 clones listed, 75% to 90% are singletons. The CDR3 extends over 15 amino acids. V was cut by 1 base and J by 10 bases, with 14 bases left in between. Germline values: CDR1 MNHNS, CDR2 SASEGT. The chain recombines TRBV6-1 with TRBJ1-6; D possibly corresponds to TRBD1 (5 bases). The sequenced material came from peripheral blood. The source of this sequence is a woman in her 70s with COVID-19, enrolled during active disease. The CDR3 loop is CASSEEEGPKSPLHF. As DNA, the CDR3 is TGTGCCAGCAGTGAAGAGGAGGGACCCAAGTCACCCCTCCACTTT.